This TCR beta chain stems from a study of blood T cells in healthy people across ages. This clonotype was observed once. Antigen unknown. This CDR3 region has 18 residues. Germline V gene data show CDR1 as LGHNA and CDR2 as YSLEER. Losses at the gene ends were 1 base for V and 13 bases for J; bases not matched to a gene: 21. Study results and limitations: Among T cells, TCR beta diversity per million cells dropped roughly linearly as age rose.

PCR was performed a second time for about 7 to 12 cycles using a sample-barcoded 5' primer and a J-beta primer mix. Each CDR3 protein gets one entry after TCRdb re-called the 5' RACE reads with MiXCR. The sample holds under 1 million distinct CDR3 sequences; under 55% are singletons and the top ten take roughly 18%. Material for sequencing was blood. This receptor was obtained from a man between 60 and 75 years old in good health. The chain employs TRBV4-3 and TRBJ2-4, with 8 bases aligning to TRBD2. Written as DNA, the CDR3 is TGCGCCAGCAGCCAAGTTCTTGGCGGGGGGATCTCCTACAATGAGCAGTACTTC. It translates to CASSQVLGGGISYNEQYF.